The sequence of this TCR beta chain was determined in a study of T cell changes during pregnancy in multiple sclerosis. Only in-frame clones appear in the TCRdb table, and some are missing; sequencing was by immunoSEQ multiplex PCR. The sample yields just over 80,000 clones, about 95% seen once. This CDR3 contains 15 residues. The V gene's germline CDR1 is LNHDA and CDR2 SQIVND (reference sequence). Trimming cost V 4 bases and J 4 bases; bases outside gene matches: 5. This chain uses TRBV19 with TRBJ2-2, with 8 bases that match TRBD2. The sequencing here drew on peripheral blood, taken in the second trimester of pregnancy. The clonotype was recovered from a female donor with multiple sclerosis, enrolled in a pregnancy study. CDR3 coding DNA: TGTGCCAGTAGTACGGCGGGAGGCGTCACCGGGGAGCTGTTTTTT. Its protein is CASSTAGGVTGELFF.